One and the same sample provided the 25 T cell receptor beta chains below, sequenced in a study of monozygotic twins with inflammatory bowel disease. Reanalyzing the 5' RACE reads, TCRdb keeps one entry per CDR3 protein, without DNA. The specimen's table records roughly 320,000 distinct CDR3 sequences. Sequencing was performed on blood. These receptor sequences come from a human donor with ulcerative colitis or Crohn's disease, or a healthy co-twin of an affected twin (not recorded which).

The genes are TRBV4-3 and TRBJ2-1; TCRdb outputs TRBD2, but without DNA this stays unchecked. This CDR3 region has 13 residues. Per the germline V gene, CDR1 is LGHNA and CDR2 is YSLEER. This CDR3 reads CASSQVFGSEQFF.

The V and J genes are TRBV5-1 and TRBJ1-2; the D call of TRBD1 rests on TCRdb alone, since no DNA is present to check it. CDR1 and CDR2 from the germline V gene are SGHRS and YFSETQ. The CDR3 contains 14 residues. Here the CDR3 reads CASSLAQGMGGYTF. Filled out from reference TRBV5-1 and TRBJ1-2, the complete variable domain reads KAGVTQTPRYLIKTRGQQVTLSCSPISGHRSVSWYQQTPGQGLQFLFEYFSETQRNKGNFPGRFSGRQFSNSRSEMNVSTLELGDSALYLCASSLAQGMGGYTFGSGTRLTVV.

This CDR3 reads CSASGHGDTEAFF. This chain uses TRBV20-1 with TRBJ1-1. This CDR3 comprises 13 residues. Germline V gene sequence: CDR1 DFQATT, CDR2 SNEGSKA (reference sequence).

The chain uses TRBV6-1 and TRBJ2-4; TCRdb designates TRBD1, a call that cannot be tested without DNA. This CDR3 spans 14 amino acids. Germline CDR1 is MNHNS and CDR2 is SASEGT. CDR3 amino acids: CASSTTTGRNIQYF.

The rearrangement links TRBV6-5 to TRBJ1-1; the TRBD1 assignment by TCRdb is unverifiable without DNA. Germline loops: CDR1 MNHEY, CDR2 SVGAGI. The CDR3 covers 15 residues. The CDR3 protein is CASSYSWTLNTEAFF.

The chain has TRBV30 and TRBJ2-7. The germline CDR1 and CDR2 sequences are GTSNPN and SVGIG (reference sequence). This CDR3 comprises 11 residues. The CDR3: CAWSRDYEQYF.

V and J are TRBV7-2 and TRBJ1-1; as DNA is missing, the TRBD1 call by TCRdb cannot be tested. The CDR3 totals 13 residues. Germline lookup yields CDR1 SGHTA and CDR2 FQGNSA. CDR3 in amino acids: CASSVGTALEAFF.

The chain joins TRBV14 to TRBJ2-3. Germline V gene sequence: CDR1 SGHDN, CDR2 FVKESK. This CDR3 contains 13 residues. The chain's CDR3 is CASSQEIADTQYF.

This chain joins TRBV25-1 and TRBJ2-3; TCRdb lists TRBD2, though no DNA is available to test this call. The CDR3 length is 16 residues. CDR1 is MGHDK, CDR2 SYGVNS, per germline. CDR3: CASSVKGAGVGDTQYF.

The chain carries TRBV12-3 or TRBV12-4 and TRBJ2-7. The CDR3 has 12 residues. This CDR3 reads CASSLIRYEQYF.

The chain uses TRBV6-1 and TRBJ1-2; the D call of TRBD1 rests on TCRdb alone, since no DNA is present to check it. Germline V lookup: CDR1 MNHNS, CDR2 SASEGT. This CDR3 region has 14 residues. CDR3: CASSEVRGDYGYTF.

This chain uses TRBV20-1 with TRBJ2-3; TCRdb's assignment of TRBD2 cannot be checked, as there is no DNA. The CDR3 has 14 residues. The germline CDR1 and CDR2 sequences are DFQATT and SNEGSKA (reference sequence). Here the CDR3 reads CSAVPTSGTDTQYF.

The chain is built from TRBV7-6 and TRBJ2-2; TCRdb's assignment of TRBD2 cannot be checked, as there is no DNA. Germline V gene sequence: CDR1 SGHVS, CDR2 FNYEAQ. This CDR3 has 17 amino acids. CDR3 protein: CASSRNSGGAYTGELFF.

The rearrangement uses TRBV5-1 and TRBJ2-7; TCRdb's assignment of TRBD2 cannot be checked, as there is no DNA. The CDR3 length is 15 residues. Germline CDR1 reads SGHRS; CDR2 reads YFSETQ. The CDR3 protein is CASSAEREGRGEQYF.

The V and J genes are TRBV6-2 or TRBV6-3 and TRBJ1-1; TCRdb selects TRBD1, and the lack of DNA leaves this call unchecked. Germline CDR1 reads MNHEY; CDR2 reads SVGEGT. The CDR3 has 14 amino acids. CDR3 in amino acids: CASSLIDWGTEAFF.

The rearrangement joins TRBV29-1 to TRBJ2-1. The germline V gene encodes CDR1 SQVTM and CDR2 ANQGSEA. The CDR3 loop spans 12 amino acids. This CDR3 reads CSVETNGREQFF.

V usage is TRBV12-3 or TRBV12-4 and J usage is TRBJ2-2. This CDR3 has 15 residues. The CDR3 loop reads CASSTGPSNTGELFF.

V and J are TRBV7-3 and TRBJ2-5; as DNA is missing, the TRBD1 call by TCRdb cannot be tested. This CDR3 has 14 amino acids. In germline, CDR1 is SGHTA, CDR2 FQGTGA. The CDR3 loop is CASSSTGVQETQYF.

The chain links TRBV12-3 or TRBV12-4 to TRBJ2-1; TCRdb indicates TRBD1, and absent DNA this call remains unverified. This CDR3 has 16 amino acids. The CDR3 loop is CASSLSPGGLYNEQFF.

The rearrangement joins TRBV11-2 to TRBJ2-1; checking the TCRdb D call of TRBD2 is not possible without DNA. The CDR3 runs 14 residues. Germline CDR1 and CDR2: SGHAT and FQNNGV. The CDR3 protein is CASSLARTADEQFF.

This rearrangement joins TRBV29-1 to TRBJ2-1; checking the TCRdb D call of TRBD1 is not possible without DNA. The germline gives CDR1 SQVTM, CDR2 ANQGSEA. This CDR3 has 15 amino acids. The CDR3 region is CSVEDQGGRTNEQFF.

This sequence joins TRBV6-1 and TRBJ1-4. From germline, CDR1 is MNHNS and CDR2 SASEGT. The CDR3 totals 15 residues. The chain's CDR3 is CASRRGPREDEKLFF.

The rearrangement joins TRBV19 to TRBJ2-3; with no DNA, the TCRdb D assignment of TRBD2 cannot be verified. CDR1 and CDR2 from the germline V gene are LNHDA and SQIVND (reference sequence). This CDR3 region has 15 residues. CDR3 region: CASRGTSGNTDTQYF.

The chain combines TRBV20-1 with TRBJ2-5; lacking DNA, the TRBD1 call made by TCRdb goes unchecked. CDR3 length equals 14 residues. CDR1 and CDR2 from the germline V gene are DFQATT and SNEGSKA (reference sequence). CDR3: CSAHGGRDRKTQYF.

The chain employs TRBV12-3 or TRBV12-4 and TRBJ2-7; the D call from TCRdb, TRBD1, cannot be confirmed without DNA. This CDR3 spans 15 amino acids. The CDR3 loop is CASSKEGGPLYEQYF.